The sample holds a few counts of the clone carrying this T cell receptor beta chain. Its cognate antigen is unknown. This sample was included in a study of T cells in Graves' hyperthyroidism and ophthalmopathy. Study-level points and caveats: Among thyroid clonotypes expanded above 0.001, most also appeared in blood.

Germline V lookup: CDR1 LNHDA, CDR2 SQIVND (reference sequence). CDR3 size: 15 residues. V shed 9 bases and J 2 bases; nucleotides not matched to a gene: 9. What was amplified from RNA transcripts were TCR beta CDR3 regions. The HTBI primer set drove a first-round RT-PCR of the TCR CDR3. TCRdb analysed the multiplex PCR reads with MiXCR anew, one entry per CDR3 protein. The data show under 400,000 distinct CDR3 sequences, about 12% seen once. Specimen: blood. This sequence was found in a woman aged 18-30 years with Graves' hyperthyroidism. The chain combines TRBV19 with TRBJ2-2; 7 bases are a match to TRBD1. The CDR3 region is CASKPGQSNTGELFF. CDR3 nucleotides: TGTGCCAGCAAACCGGGACAGTCAAACACCGGGGAGCTGTTTTTT.